Each of the 19 T cell receptor beta chains below was sequenced from the same sample in a study of CD8 T cells in ankylosing spondylitis. Each CDR3 protein is one row after TCRdb ran MiXCR on the 5' RACE reads. Counted here are some 92,000 distinct CDR3 sequences, 27% occurring once; the ten biggest clones make up roughly 60%. The sequenced sample consisted of blood, either unsorted or a sorted T cell fraction (not recorded which). The receptors derive from a male donor with ankylosing spondylitis or in good health (not recorded which).

This clonotype showed up just a few times. The V gene is TRBV18, the J gene TRBJ1-2; no clear D gene. The CDR3 spans 15 residues. The germline V gene encodes CDR1 KGHSH and CDR2 LQKENI. Trimming pared 2 bases from V and 3 bases from J, leaving 13 bases between. CDR3 nucleotide sequence: TGTGCCAGCTCACCATTTGAAGGGCCACACTATGGCTACACCTTC. It is translated as CASSPFEGPHYGYTF.

There are many counts of this clonotype. This chain uses TRBV5-1 with TRBJ2-7; 11 bases align to TRBD2. From germline, CDR1 is SGHRS and CDR2 YFSETQ. V trimming: 4 bases; J trimming: 5 bases; junction bases outside the gene matches: 5. CDR3 length equals 14 residues. CDR3 region: CASSGGTSGDEQYF. The CDR3 DNA is TGCGCCAGCAGCGGGGGGACTAGCGGAGACGAGCAGTACTTC.

The rearrangement uses TRBV5-1 and TRBJ2-1; D is uncertain. The CDR3 consists of 15 residues. Trimming pared 0 bases from V and 4 bases from J, leaving 11 bases between. In germline, CDR1 is SGHRS, CDR2 YFSETQ. CDR3 DNA sequence: TGCGCCAGCAGCTTGGGCACCCAAATTTACAATGAGCAGTTCTTC. Amino acids: CASSLGTQIYNEQFF. The full variable domain, with the rest looked up from reference TRBV5-1 and TRBJ2-1, is KAGVTQTPRYLIKTRGQQVTLSCSPISGHRSVSWYQQTPGQGLQFLFEYFSETQRNKGNFPGRFSGRQFSNSRSEMNVSTLELGDSALYLCASSLGTQIYNEQFFGPGTRLTVL.

Turning to this clonotype: A much larger clone differs by one base, so this may be a read error. This chain joins TRBV6-6 and TRBJ2-7, with 8 bases matching TRBD1. The V segment lost 0 bases and the J segment 5 bases; nucleotides outside the gene matches: 0. Germline CDR1 and CDR2: MNHNY and SVGAGI (reference sequence). The length of the CDR3 is 13 residues. The CDR3 here is CASSYSTGDEQYF. As DNA, the CDR3 is TGTGCCAGCAGTTACTCGACAGGGGACGAGCAGTACTTC.

The DNA of the CDR3 is TGTGCCAGCTCAGGACCCAAAAACATTCAGTACTTC. Encoded protein: CASSGPKNIQYF. The chain links TRBV28 to TRBJ2-4; unclear D gene. The V gene's germline CDR1 is MDHEN and CDR2 SYDVKM. Between the trimmed V and J ends, which lost 8 bases and 2 bases, there was a span of 7 bases. The CDR3 length is 12 residues.

The genes are TRBV20-1 and TRBJ2-3; the match to TRBD2 covers 8 bases. V lost 3 bases, J lost 2 bases, and 4 bases stayed unmatched. CDR3 length: 14 residues. Germline CDR1 and CDR2: DFQATT and SNEGSKA (reference sequence). The CDR3 sequence: CSASLGLATDTQYF. In DNA, the CDR3 is TGCAGTGCTAGTTTAGGACTAGCCACAGATACGCAGTATTTT.

A single count supports this clonotype. The V gene is TRBV6-1, the J gene TRBJ2-3, with D possibly being TRBD2 (6 bases). Germline CDR1 and CDR2: MNHNS and SASEGT. Trimming cost V 10 bases and J 2 bases, with 16 bases left between them. There are 14 residues in the CDR3. The CDR3 is CATTGGALTDTQYF. CDR3 DNA: TGTGCCACCACGGGCGGGGCCCTCACAGATACGCAGTATTTT.

This clonotype was seen a few times. The chain carries TRBV5-1 and TRBJ2-1; D might be TRBD1 or TRBD2, each matching 5 bases. Deletions cut 3 bases from V and 5 bases from J, with 15 bases between. Germline values: CDR1 SGHRS, CDR2 YFSETQ. CDR3 size: 15 residues. The chain's CDR3 is CASSSGGGLHNEQFF. For the CDR3, the DNA is TGCGCCAGCAGCTCTGGGGGTGGACTGCACAATGAGCAGTTCTTC.

This clonotype was counted a few times. V usage is TRBV7-9 and J usage is TRBJ1-2, with D hard to call. Germline loops: CDR1 SEHNR, CDR2 FQNEAQ (reference sequence). The CDR3 has 14 residues. V was pared by 4 bases and J by 4 bases, with 13 bases between. The CDR3: CASSSNAGLYGYTF. The CDR3 DNA follows: TGTGCCAGCAGCTCCAACGCGGGCCTCTATGGCTACACCTTC.

This sequence joins TRBV20-1 and TRBJ1-4, with D perhaps TRBD1 (5 bases). Germline V gives CDR1 DFQATT, CDR2 SNEGSKA (reference sequence). This CDR3 spans 13 amino acids. V lost 3 bases and J 5 bases, leaving 10 bases between the germline ends. The CDR3, as DNA: TGCAGTGCTAGGGGGACTGCAAATGAAAAACTGTTTTTT. This translates into CSARGTANEKLFF.

This clonotype has just one count. The genes are TRBV7-2 and TRBJ2-1, with D possibly TRBD1 on 6 matching bases. CDR3 length: 14 residues. From germline, CDR1 is SGHTA and CDR2 FQGNSA. Trimming cost V 3 bases and J 8 bases, with 14 bases left between them. The CDR3 DNA reads as TGTGCCAGCAGCTTTTACGACAGGTCGCATGAGCAGTTCTTC. As protein: CASSFYDRSHEQFF.

The chain employs TRBV12-3 or TRBV12-4 and TRBJ1-1; D might be TRBD1 (5 bases). The V and J ends lost 5 bases and 5 bases respectively, with 15 bases between them. This CDR3 spans 14 amino acids. The CDR3: CASSALRVGTEAFF. As DNA, the CDR3 is TGTGCCAGCAGTGCCCTCAGGGTTGGGACTGAAGCTTTCTTT.

This chain links TRBV5-3 with TRBJ1-1; 9 nucleotides line up with TRBD1. TRBV5-3 is an open reading frame, and its role is uncertain. The CDR3 loop spans 21 amino acids. V lost 3 bases and J lost 0; bases outside the gene matches: 21. CDR3 loop: CARSSRRGQGIFSGMNTEAFF. CDR3 bases: TGTGCCAGAAGCTCACGAAGGGGACAGGGAATATTTTCCGGCATGAACACTGAAGCTTTCTTT.

This clonotype was counted a few times. The chain combines TRBV28 with TRBJ1-1; no firm D call. Looked up from germline, CDR1 is MDHEN and CDR2 is SYDVKM. CDR3 length equals 17 residues. Trimming shortened V by 6 bases and J by 1 base, and 21 bases separated the two germline ends. For the CDR3, the DNA is TGTGCCAGCAGCCCAGTTTTAAGACTCGACTCGAACACTGAAGCTTTCTTT. Protein product: CASSPVLRLDSNTEAFF.

The chain employs TRBV9 and TRBJ1-1; D remains ambiguous. CDR3 size: 13 residues. V was shortened by 4 bases and J by 3 bases, with 10 bases between the two germline ends. The germline V gene encodes CDR1 SGDLS and CDR2 YYNGEE. The DNA for the CDR3 is TGTGCCAGCAGCTGGGAAACGGACACTGAAGCTTTCTTT. Protein: CASSWETDTEAFF.

This chain uses TRBV3-1 with TRBJ2-3, with D perhaps TRBD2 (6 bases). The CDR3 length is 15 residues. Per germline, CDR1 LGHDT and CDR2 YNNKEL (reference sequence). Trimming stripped 4 bases from V and 1 base from J, with 12 bases between. The CDR3 nucleotides are TGTGCCAGCAGCCTTCGGGGAGGTGGCACAGATACGCAGTATTTT. Its protein is CASSLRGGGTDTQYF.

This chain uses TRBV15 with TRBJ2-2; D assignment may be TRBD1 or TRBD2 (5 bases each). The CDR3 has 16 amino acids. From germline, CDR1 is LNHNV and CDR2 YYDKDF (reference sequence). V was shortened by 2 bases and J by 6 bases, with 16 bases between the two germline ends. The chain's CDR3 is CATSRLGTWDPGELFF. The CDR3 bases are TGTGCCACCAGCAGACTCGGGACCTGGGATCCCGGGGAGCTGTTTTTT.

This chain joins TRBV7-8 and TRBJ1-2, with 10 bases identical to TRBD1. After removal of 5 bases from V and 8 bases from J, the junction contained 5 bases not matched to a gene. The CDR3 has 13 residues. CDR1 and CDR2 (germline): SGHVS, FQNEAQ. This CDR3 reads CASSPRQGAGYTF. The CDR3 nucleotides are TGTGCCAGCAGCCCTCGACAGGGGGCGGGCTACACCTTC.

There are a few counts of this clonotype. The genes are TRBV20-1 and TRBJ1-5; D gene unclear. V lost 5 bases and J lost 1, with 9 bases in between. The CDR3 runs to 13 residues. Germline V gives CDR1 DFQATT, CDR2 SNEGSKA (reference sequence). The CDR3 DNA reads TGCAGTGCTCAAGGACGGAGCAATCAGCCCCAGCATTTT. Amino acid sequence: CSAQGRSNQPQHF.